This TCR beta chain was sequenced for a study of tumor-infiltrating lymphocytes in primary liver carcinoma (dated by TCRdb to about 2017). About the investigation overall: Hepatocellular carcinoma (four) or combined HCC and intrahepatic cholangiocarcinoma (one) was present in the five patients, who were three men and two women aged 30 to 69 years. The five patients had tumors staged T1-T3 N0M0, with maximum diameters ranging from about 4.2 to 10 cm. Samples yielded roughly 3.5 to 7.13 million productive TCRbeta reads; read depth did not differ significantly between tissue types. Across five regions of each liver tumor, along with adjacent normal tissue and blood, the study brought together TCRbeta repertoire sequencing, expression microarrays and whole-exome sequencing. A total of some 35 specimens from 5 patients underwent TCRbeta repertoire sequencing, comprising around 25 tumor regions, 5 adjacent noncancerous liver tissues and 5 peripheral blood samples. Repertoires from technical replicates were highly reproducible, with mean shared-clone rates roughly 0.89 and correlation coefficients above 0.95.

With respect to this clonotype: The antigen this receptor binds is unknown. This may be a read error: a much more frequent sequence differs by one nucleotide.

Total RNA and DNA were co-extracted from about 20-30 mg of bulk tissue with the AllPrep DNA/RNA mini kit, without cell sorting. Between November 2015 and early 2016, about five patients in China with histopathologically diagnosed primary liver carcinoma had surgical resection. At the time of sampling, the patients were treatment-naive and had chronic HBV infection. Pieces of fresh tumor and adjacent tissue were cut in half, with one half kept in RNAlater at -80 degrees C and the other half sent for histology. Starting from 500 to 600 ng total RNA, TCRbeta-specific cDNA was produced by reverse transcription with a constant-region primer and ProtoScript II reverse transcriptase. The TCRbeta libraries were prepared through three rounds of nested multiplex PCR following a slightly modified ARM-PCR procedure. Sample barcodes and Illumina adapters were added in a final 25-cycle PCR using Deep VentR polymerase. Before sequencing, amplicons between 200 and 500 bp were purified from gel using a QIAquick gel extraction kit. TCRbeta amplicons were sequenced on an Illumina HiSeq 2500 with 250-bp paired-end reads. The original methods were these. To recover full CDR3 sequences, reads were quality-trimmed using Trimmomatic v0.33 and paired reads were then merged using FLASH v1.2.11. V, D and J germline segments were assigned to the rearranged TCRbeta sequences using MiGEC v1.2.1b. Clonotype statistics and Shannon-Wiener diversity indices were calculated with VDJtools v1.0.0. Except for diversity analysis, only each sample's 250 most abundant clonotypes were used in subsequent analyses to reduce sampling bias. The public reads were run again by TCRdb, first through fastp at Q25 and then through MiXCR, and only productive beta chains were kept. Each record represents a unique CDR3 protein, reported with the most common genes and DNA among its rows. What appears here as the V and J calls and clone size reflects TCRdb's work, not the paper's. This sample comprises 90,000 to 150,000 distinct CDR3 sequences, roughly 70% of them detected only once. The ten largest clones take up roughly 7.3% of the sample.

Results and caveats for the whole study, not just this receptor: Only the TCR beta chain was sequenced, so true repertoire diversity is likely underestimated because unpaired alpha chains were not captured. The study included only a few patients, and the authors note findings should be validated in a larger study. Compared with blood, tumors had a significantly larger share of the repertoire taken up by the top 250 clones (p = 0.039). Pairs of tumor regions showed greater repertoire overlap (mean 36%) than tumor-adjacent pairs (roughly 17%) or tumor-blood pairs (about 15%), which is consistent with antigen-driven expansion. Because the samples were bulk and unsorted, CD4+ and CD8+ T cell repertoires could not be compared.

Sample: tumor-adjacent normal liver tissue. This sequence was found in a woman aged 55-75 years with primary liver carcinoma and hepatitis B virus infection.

This receptor carries the CDR3 CSSSSGQGNTIYF. The DNA sequence reads TGCTCCAGCAGCTCCGGACAGGGGAACACCATATATTTT. The chain uses TRBV5-1 and TRBJ1-3; 9 junctional bases match TRBD1. The CDR3, from cysteine to phenylalanine, totals 13 residues. The retained sequence is limited to the CDR3, 39 bases, with the frame set at the first base. Via the germline V gene, CDR1 is SGHRS and CDR2 YFSETQ.